These T cell receptor beta chains were read from a single sample in a study of blood T cell repertoires in COVID-19. Libraries were prepared by immunoSEQ multiplex PCR; TCRdb keeps only in-frame clonotypes and omits some of them. The table records around 110,000 clones, approximately 81% of them present only once. The sample consisted of peripheral blood. The origin of the receptors is a human donor in a cohort sampled during active COVID-19. CDR3s include the opening cysteine and the closing phenylalanine or tryptophan. The D gene is left open where the match is weak. The size of a clone is reported for some rows only, either as once, few or many, or as a class for expanded clones.

J,size,V,D,DNA,CDR3
TRBJ2-2,.,TRBV3-1/TRBV3-2,TRBD1,TGTGCCAGCAGCCAACAGGGGGCGTCTGGGGAGCTGTTTTTT,CASSQQGASGELFF
TRBJ2-1,.,TRBV19,.,TGTGCCAGTAGTATTGTAGCGGCCTCCTACAATGAGCAGTTCTTC,CASSIVAASYNEQFF
TRBJ1-6,.,TRBV25-1,TRBD1,TGTGCCAGCAGTACTCCCGGGACAGGGTTCGGTTCACCCCTCCACTTT,CASSTPGTGFGSPLHF
TRBJ2-1,.,TRBV28,TRBD2,TGTGCCAGCAGTCCGCTAGGGACTAGCGGGAGTCCCTACAATGAGCAGTTCTTC,CASSPLGTSGSPYNEQFF
TRBJ1-3,few,TRBV28,.,TGTGCCAGCAGTTTAACGGGGTTGGGAAACACCATATATTTT,CASSLTGLGNTIYF
TRBJ1-2,.,TRBV11-2,.,TGTGCCAGCAGCTTAGTCAGGGGCCGATCGGACGGCTACACCTTC,CASSLVRGRSDGYTF
TRBJ2-3,.,TRBV19,TRBD2,TGTGCCAGCCGGAGCGGGGGGCTAGCGGGCTTTAGCACAGATACGCAGTATTTT,CASRSGGLAGFSTDTQYF
TRBJ1-1,few,TRBV28,.,TGTGCCAGCAGTTTACCTCCGGGAATGAACACTGAAGCTTTCTTT,CASSLPPGMNTEAFF
TRBJ1-1,.,TRBV5-1,.,TGCGCCAGCAGCTTTTTACCGGGCAGGGAGAACACTGAAGCTTTCTTT,CASSFLPGRENTEAFF
TRBJ2-7,.,TRBV9,.,TGTGCCAGCAGCGCGGGTATCCCGCCGGCCTACGAGCAGTACTTC,CASSAGIPPAYEQYF
TRBJ2-7,.,TRBV11-2,TRBD2,TGTGCCAGCAGCTTCGGGACTAGCGGGATCGCGGGTGAGCAGTACTTC,CASSFGTSGIAGEQYF
TRBJ2-3,.,TRBV30,TRBD1,TGTGCCTGGAGAGATCGACAGGGCGCGAATACGCAGTATTTT,CAWRDRQGANTQYF
TRBJ2-1,.,TRBV7-2,.,TGTGCCAGCAGCTTTTCGGGGTTTAATGAGCAGTTCTTC,CASSFSGFNEQFF
TRBJ2-2,.,TRBV12-3/TRBV12-4,.,TGTGCCAGCAGCCCAGGGGTAGCTGGGGAGCTGTTTTTT,CASSPGVAGELFF
TRBJ1-1,.,TRBV6-5,.,TGTGCCAGCACCCCGGGTAGCTTGAACACTGAAGCTTTCTTT,CASTPGSLNTEAFF
TRBJ2-3,.,TRBV4-1,TRBD2,TGCGCCAGCAGCCAAACACGGACTAGCGGGAGTGGAGCAGATACGCAGTATTTT,CASSQTRTSGSGADTQYF
TRBJ1-2,.,TRBV12-3/TRBV12-4,TRBD1,TGTGCCAGCAGTCCGCGGGACAGGGGAGGGTACACCTTC,CASSPRDRGGYTF
TRBJ2-1,.,TRBV4-1,.,TGCGCCAGCAGCCAAGATGACAGGAGCTCCTACAATGAGCAGTTCTTC,CASSQDDRSSYNEQFF
TRBJ2-1,.,TRBV5-6,TRBD1,TGTGCCAGCAGCTCCACTACCAACAGGGGGCTCTCCTACAATGAGCAGTTCTTC,CASSSTTNRGLSYNEQFF
TRBJ1-1,.,TRBV6-5,TRBD1,TGTGCCAGCAGAGCACAGGGGCGGAACACTGAAGCTTTCTTT,CASRAQGRNTEAFF
TRBJ1-5,.,TRBV5-5,TRBD1,TGTGCCAGCAGCTTGGAGCAGGGGGCCAGCCAGCCCCAGCATTTT,CASSLEQGASQPQHF
TRBJ1-1,.,TRBV9,.,TGTGCCAGCAGCCTAACAGGGTGGGGGACTGAAGCTTTCTTT,CASSLTGWGTEAFF
TRBJ2-1,.,TRBV7-2,.,TGTGCCAGCAGCTTAGGTGGGAGCCCTTCCTACAATGAGCAGTTCTTC,CASSLGGSPSYNEQFF
TRBJ2-5,.,TRBV3-1/TRBV3-2,TRBD2,TGTGCCAGCAGGATAGCGGGAGGGGAAGAGACCCAGTACTTC,CASRIAGGEETQYF
TRBJ1-4,.,TRBV5-1,.,TGCGCCAGCAGCTTGGCGGAGCTGATCGGTAATGAAAAACTGTTTTTT,CASSLAELIGNEKLFF
TRBJ1-5,.,TRBV2,TRBD1,TGTGCCAGCAGTGAGCCAGCAGGGGGGTATCAGCCCCAGCATTTT,CASSEPAGGYQPQHF
TRBJ1-4,.,TRBV28,TRBD1,TGTGCCAGCAGTGGGAACAGGGGAGGCATTATGAAAAGGATGTTTTTT,CASSGNRGGIMKRMFF
TRBJ1-6,.,TRBV3-1/TRBV3-2,.,TGTGCCAGCAGCCAAGGCGGCAGCTCCTATAATTCACCCCTCCACTTT,CASSQGGSSYNSPLHF
TRBJ2-1,.,TRBV2,TRBD2,TGTGCCAGCAGGCGGGAGGCCGGGGATGAGCAGTTCTTC,CASRREAGDEQFF
TRBJ1-5,.,TRBV4-2,.,TGTGCCAGCAGCCAATCAACAGGGCTAAATCAGCCCCAGCATTTT,CASSQSTGLNQPQHF
TRBJ2-1,.,TRBV19,.,TGTGCCAGTAGTGGGGGCGACTCCTACAATGAGCAGTTCTTC,CASSGGDSYNEQFF
TRBJ1-1,once,TRBV6-5,.,TGTGCCAGCAGTATAGACAGAACCACTAACACTGAAGCTTTCTTT,CASSIDRTTNTEAFF
TRBJ1-2,.,TRBV25-1,.,TGTGCCAGCAGTGAATATAGGGAGAGGGGAGGAGGCTACACCTTC,CASSEYRERGGGYTF
TRBJ1-2,.,TRBV2,TRBD1,TGTGCCAGCAGTGGGGGACAGGTCCGGAGGGGCTACACCTTC,CASSGGQVRRGYTF
TRBJ1-1,.,TRBV7-8,TRBD1,TGTGCCAGCAGCTTTTCGGGACAGTCGAACACTGAAGCTTTCTTT,CASSFSGQSNTEAFF
TRBJ2-1,once,TRBV19,.,TGTGCCAGTAGTGAGGGTAGCGTTAGCTCCTACAATGAGCAGTTCTTC,CASSEGSVSSYNEQFF
TRBJ1-2,.,TRBV25-1,TRBD1,TGTGCCAGCAGTGATCACACCCAGACAGGGCCCTCCTCAGGCTACACCTTC,CASSDHTQTGPSSGYTF
TRBJ2-2,.,TRBV7-2,.,TGTGCCAGCAGCCCACAGGGAAGCACCGGGGAGCTGTTTTTT,CASSPQGSTGELFF
TRBJ2-6,.,TRBV10-3,.,TGTGCCATCATCGGGGGTTGGGGAGCTGGGGCCAACGTCCTGACTTTC,CAIIGGWGAGANVLTF
TRBJ1-4,.,TRBV18,TRBD1,TGTGCCAGCTCAATAACAGGGGGTGAAAAACTGTTTTTT,CASSITGGEKLFF
TRBJ2-2,.,TRBV5-1,TRBD2,TGCGCCAGCAGCTCCAGAGTAGCGGGGACGGCGCTCGCGAACACCGGGGAGCTGTTTTTT,CASSSRVAGTALANTGELFF
TRBJ1-5,.,TRBV2,.,TGTGCCAGCAGTGGACAGAATAGCAATCAGCCCCAGCATTTT,CASSGQNSNQPQHF
TRBJ1-2,.,TRBV6-2/TRBV6-3,TRBD1,TGTGCCAGCAGTTACCGGACAGGGGGCCTGATCGGCTACACCTTC,CASSYRTGGLIGYTF
TRBJ2-7,.,TRBV5-4,TRBD1,TGTGCCAGCAGCTGGATGCTAGGACAGGGGGCTTACGAGCAGTACTTC,CASSWMLGQGAYEQYF
TRBJ1-3,once,TRBV7-2,.,TGTGCCAGCAGCTCCACCGCGGGTACGGGAAACACCATATATTTT,CASSSTAGTGNTIYF
TRBJ1-6,.,TRBV11-2,TRBD1,TGTGCCAGCAGCAGGGGACAGGGGTTAGGTTCACCCCTCCACTTT,CASSRGQGLGSPLHF
TRBJ2-6,once,TRBV4-2,.,TGTGCCAGCAGCCAAGAGGAGGGCTCCTCTGGGGCCAACGTCCTGACTTTC,CASSQEEGSSGANVLTF